This T cell receptor beta chain derives from a study of blood T cells in healthy people across ages. Only a few counts were recorded for this clonotype. The second PCR ran 7 to 11 cycles with a sample-barcoded 5' primer and J-beta primers. TCRdb analysed the 5' RACE reads with MiXCR anew, one entry per CDR3 protein. The table lists around 820,000 distinct CDR3 sequences, about 25% of them singletons, with approximately 4% in the top ten. The V gene lost 1 base and the J gene lost 5 bases, with 11 bases spanning the gap. The CDR3 totals 14 residues. Per germline, CDR1 SGDLS and CDR2 YYNGEE. The sample was also reused in another study, on T cells of mothers and their children.

Sequencing input: blood. This chain connects TRBV9 to TRBJ2-3; D possibly corresponds to TRBD1 (6 bases). The sequence was obtained from a boy aged 5-17 years in good health. CDR3 sequence (DNA): TGTGCCAGCAGCGTAAACAGGGCGCAAGATACGCAGTATTTT. Translated: CASSVNRAQDTQYF.